Sequencing of this T cell receptor beta chain was carried out in a study of memory CD4+ T cells and cytomegalovirus serostatus. Germline V gene lookup returns CDR1 LNHDA and CDR2 SQIVND (reference sequence). Between the trimmed V and J ends, which lost 9 bases and 5 bases, there was a span of 32 bases. The CDR3 covers 18 residues. As handled by the study authors: After removing out-of-frame reads, 2 million to 2.5 million distinct TCRbeta sequences remained. Profiling relied on immunoSEQ multiplex PCR, and the TCRdb table lists in-frame clones only, not all of them. D and trimming come from the DNA, and the V and J calls and clone size come from that table. This table holds just over 40,000 clones, about four fifths found once. In its sample, this clone was seen once. Single viable CD3+CD4+CD8-CD45RO+ cells were sorted as the memory CD4+ T cells.

This receptor was taken from an adult in good health and CMV-seronegative. V and J are TRBV19 and TRBJ2-7, with D possibly TRBD1 on 6 matching bases. The sequencing input was memory CD4+ T cells from blood. CDR3 DNA: TGTGCCAGAACAGGGACAACGTCGCACGATGGTATCACCAACGAGCAGTACTTC. Its protein product is CARTGTTSHDGITNEQYF.